The 20 T cell receptor beta chains presented below share a single source sample, sequenced in a study of T cells after yellow fever vaccination (dated by TCRdb to 2018 to 2020). The treatment or condition label of this sample denotes: live attenuated yellow fever vaccine strain. The library was produced with 5' RACE. The sequencing machine was an Illumina HiSeq 2500. In-frame beta chains were kept once TCRdb had trimmed the public reads at Q25 with fastp and called clones with MiXCR. Every CDR3 protein is listed once, alongside the most common genes and DNA of its rows. This sample gives roughly 300,000 distinct CDR3 sequences in total; around 6.8% of them show up just once. Of the sample, 15% to 20% is held by the ten largest clones. Source: PBMCs, taken approximately 47 days after the first yellow fever vaccination. The receptors shown here come from a man in his late teens or twenties who received the YFV17D yellow fever vaccine.

This clonotype was observed a handful of times. The chain links TRBV9 to TRBJ1-2; 10 bases are a match to TRBD1. V lost 4 bases and J lost 8; bases outside the gene matches: 14. This CDR3 has 16 residues. Germline CDR1 and CDR2: SGDLS and YYNGEE. CDR3 coding DNA: TGTGCCAGCAGCCCCGCGGACAGGGGGTATTATTACGGCTACACCTTC. Amino acids: CASSPADRGYYYGYTF.

The V and J genes are TRBV5-5 and TRBJ2-7; 9 nucleotides line up with TRBD2. This CDR3 is built from 17 residues. CDR1 and CDR2 (germline): SGHKS, YYEKEE (reference sequence). Trimming removed 2 bases from V and 0 bases from J; junction bases left unmatched: 9. Here the CDR3 DNA reads TGTGCCAGCAGCTTATCAGCGGGGGGCATTAGCTCCTACGAGCAGTACTTC. This translates into CASSLSAGGISSYEQYF. The entire variable domain, with the rest obtained from reference TRBV5-5 and TRBJ2-7, is as follows: DAGVTQSPTHLIKTRGQQVTLRCSPISGHKSVSWYQQVLGQGPQFIFQYYEKEERGRGNFPDRFSARQFPNYSSELNVNALLLGDSALYLCASSLSAGGISSYEQYFGPGTRLTVT.

In this sample, this clonotype turned up many times. This chain joins TRBV11-2 and TRBJ2-5, with D perhaps given as TRBD1 or TRBD2 (5 bases each). The V gene's germline CDR1 is SGHAT and CDR2 FQNNGV. The CDR3 consists of 17 residues. The germline V and J ends were trimmed by 1 base and 2 bases, with 17 bases remaining between them. In DNA form, the CDR3 reads TGTGCCAGCAGCTTAGGGGTTCGGGACGGACGGCAAGAGACCCAGTACTTC. Encoded protein: CASSLGVRDGRQETQYF.

CDR3 DNA sequence: TGTGCCAGCAGTTTAGACCCCGCGACAGGGGGCTACGAGCAGTACGTC. Amino acid sequence: CASSLDPATGGYEQYV. The chain employs TRBV28 and TRBJ2-7; 9 positions match TRBD1. CDR1 is MDHEN and CDR2 is SYDVKM in the germline V gene. V was clipped by 2 bases and J by 3 bases; unmatched bases: 8. The CDR3 runs to 16 residues.

The chain links TRBV7-2 to TRBJ2-1, with TRBD2 as a possible D gene (7 bases). The germline V and J ends were trimmed by 1 base and 6 bases, with 16 bases remaining between them. Germline CDR1 is SGHTA and CDR2 is FQGNSA. The CDR3 totals 16 residues. DNA for the CDR3: TGTGCCAGCAGCTTAGGGGGGGGCCTCGGGGTCAATGAGCAGTTCTTC. It is translated as CASSLGGGLGVNEQFF. Looking up the rest from reference TRBV7-2 and TRBJ2-1 gives the full variable domain: GAGVSQSPSNKVTEKGKDVELRCDPISGHTALYWYRQSLGQGLEFLIYFQGNSAPDKSGLPSDRFSAERTGGSVSTLTIQRTQQEDSAVYLCASSLGGGLGVNEQFFGPGTRLTVL.

This clonotype was seen more than once but under ten times. The chain is built from TRBV6-5 and TRBJ2-5; 11 bases fit TRBD1. Germline trimming cut 4 bases from V and 5 bases from J; bases unmatched to any gene: 6. The V gene's germline CDR1 is MNHEY and CDR2 SVGAGI. The CDR3 runs 15 residues. The CDR3 reads CASSSRTGGAETQYF. The CDR3 nucleotides are TGTGCCAGCAGTTCGAGGACAGGGGGCGCGGAGACCCAGTACTTC.

The chain uses TRBV7-2 and TRBJ2-1; TRBD1 agrees at 9 bases. The J segment lost 3 bases and the V segment lost 6 bases, leaving 9 bases of the junction unmatched. This CDR3 spans 16 amino acids. The germline V gene encodes CDR1 SGHTA and CDR2 FQGNSA. The CDR3 sequence: CASSHRQGGFYNEQFF. The CDR3 DNA sequence: TGTGCCAGCAGTCATCGACAGGGGGGTTTCTACAATGAGCAGTTCTTC.

This chain joins TRBV29-1 and TRBJ2-3; no clear D gene. This CDR3 is 11 amino acids long. Germline V CDR1 and CDR2: SQVTM, ANQGSEA. Deletions cut 4 bases from V and 4 bases from J, with 6 bases between. In DNA, the CDR3 is TGCAGCGTTGGATTTCCAGATACGCAGTATTTT. It is translated as CSVGFPDTQYF.

This clonotype was seen at least ten times. The chain recombines TRBV9 with TRBJ1-2; D uncertain. The CDR3 has 16 amino acids. Deletions cut 3 bases from V and 0 bases from J, with 15 bases between. Germline CDR1 and CDR2: SGDLS and YYNGEE. This chain's CDR3 is CASSEIAGMANYGYTF. CDR3 nucleotide sequence: TGTGCCAGCAGCGAGATCGCAGGCATGGCTAACTATGGCTACACCTTC. The whole variable domain, filled in from reference TRBV9 and TRBJ1-2, reads DSGVTQTPKHLITATGQRVTLRCSPRSGDLSVYWYQQSLDQGLQFLIQYYNGEERAKGNILERFSAQQFPDLHSELNLSSLELGDSALYFCASSEIAGMANYGYTFGSGTRLTVV.

There are a few counts of this clonotype. The J gene is TRBJ2-5, the V gene TRBV4-1, with 13 nucleotides matching TRBD2. V was clipped by 4 bases and J by 5 bases; unmatched bases: 4. Germline CDR1 MGHRA, CDR2 YSYEKL. The CDR3 consists of 15 residues. The DNA for the CDR3 is TGCGCCAGCAGCCGATGGACTAGCGGGGGCGAGACCCAGTACTTC. It encodes CASSRWTSGGETQYF.

This clonotype was observed a handful of times. This chain joins TRBV5-6 and TRBJ1-5; tentative D call: TRBD1 (5 bases). Germline-derived CDR1 and CDR2 are SGHDT and YYEEEE. CDR3 length: 13 residues. Trimming took off 3 bases at V and 7 bases at J, with 11 bases between the two ends. The CDR3 nucleotides read TGTGCCAGCAGCTGGGGGGATCTCCAGCCCCAGCATTTT. Its translation is CASSWGDLQPQHF.

Many counts were recorded for this clonotype. The chain employs TRBV7-2 and TRBJ2-1, with a weak D call TRBD2 (6 bases). Trimming pared 2 bases from V and 3 bases from J, leaving 11 bases between. This CDR3 has 15 residues. Germline V lookup: CDR1 SGHTA, CDR2 FQGNSA. CDR3 loop: CASSLSGGVYNEQFF. CDR3 DNA sequence: TGTGCCAGCAGCTTATCAGGCGGGGTCTACAATGAGCAGTTCTTC.

The rearrangement joins TRBV3-1 to TRBJ2-1; D is unresolved. V lost 11 bases, J lost 3 bases, and 20 bases lay in between. CDR1 and CDR2 (germline): LGHDT, YNNKEL (reference sequence). The CDR3 runs to 15 residues. The CDR3 region has the DNA TGTGCCTGCTGCCAAGATTCCCCAGTCTACAATGAGCAGTTCTTC. It is translated as CACCQDSPVYNEQFF.

The chain carries TRBV4-1 and TRBJ2-2, with 12 nucleotides matching TRBD2. Germline-derived CDR1 and CDR2 are MGHRA and YSYEKL. V lost 3 bases to trimming and J lost 7 bases; unmatched junction nucleotides: 12. The CDR3 is made up of 18 amino acids. CDR3: CASSQAYSSGGAVGELFF. The CDR3 nucleotides read TGCGCCAGCAGCCAGGCATATTCTAGCGGGGGGGCGGTCGGGGAGCTGTTTTTT.

The sample holds a few counts of this clonotype. The chain combines TRBV9 with TRBJ2-6; D is uncertain. Trimming cost V 0 bases and J 1 base, with 2 bases left between them. The CDR3 is 14 residues long. CDR1 is SGDLS, CDR2 YYNGEE, per germline. Here the CDR3 DNA reads TGTGCCAGCAGCGTAGGGTCTGGGGCCAACGTCCTGACTTTC. It yields the protein CASSVGSGANVLTF.

This clonotype was detected a few times. This chain uses TRBV7-2 with TRBJ2-5; 12 bases fit TRBD2. With 4 bases clipped from V and 3 bases from J, the junction kept 6 bases outside the gene matches. Germline-derived CDR1 and CDR2 are SGHTA and FQGNSA. This CDR3 comprises 16 residues. CDR3 sequence (DNA): TGTGCCAGCAGCTGGCGACTAGCGGGGGCTAAAGAGACCCAGTACTTC. This gives the protein CASSWRLAGAKETQYF. Filled out from reference TRBV7-2 and TRBJ2-5, the complete variable domain reads GAGVSQSPSNKVTEKGKDVELRCDPISGHTALYWYRQSLGQGLEFLIYFQGNSAPDKSGLPSDRFSAERTGGSVSTLTIQRTQQEDSAVYLCASSWRLAGAKETQYFGPGTRLLVL.

The chain combines TRBV6-5 with TRBJ1-1; unclear D gene. V was shortened by 2 bases and J by 0 bases, with 7 bases between the two germline ends. CDR1 and CDR2 from the germline V gene are MNHEY and SVGAGI. This CDR3 comprises 14 residues. The CDR3 sequence is CASSYLPVNTEAFF. CDR3 sequence (DNA): TGTGCCAGCAGTTACCTTCCGGTGAACACTGAAGCTTTCTTT.

In its sample, this clonotype was seen a few times. The chain uses TRBV6-5 and TRBJ1-2, with D possibly TRBD1 on 5 matching bases. The CDR3 covers 13 residues. V lost 5 bases, J lost 2 bases, and 9 bases lay in between. Germline V gene lookup returns CDR1 MNHEY and CDR2 SVGAGI. The CDR3 DNA follows: TGTGCCAGCAGTGACTGGGGGAACTATGGCTACACCTTC. Translated, it gives CASSDWGNYGYTF.

This clonotype was seen a handful of times. V is TRBV6-1 and J is TRBJ2-1; either TRBD1 or TRBD2 may fit D (5 bases each). CDR3 size: 15 residues. Germline V lookup: CDR1 MNHNS, CDR2 SASEGT. The V gene lost 6 bases and the J gene lost 5 bases, with 17 bases spanning the gap. CDR3 nucleotide sequence: TGTGCCAGCAGGTCGGGGCGAAGCCCAAACAATGAGCAGTTCTTC. Translation: CASRSGRSPNNEQFF.

V usage is TRBV2 and J usage is TRBJ2-3; 11 nucleotides match TRBD2. The germline gives CDR1 SNHLY, CDR2 FYNNEI. This CDR3 has 15 residues. Germline trimming cut 3 bases from V and 5 bases from J; bases unmatched to any gene: 4. The CDR3 region is CASSELAGGRDTQYF. CDR3 nucleotide sequence: TGTGCCAGCAGTGAGCTAGCGGGGGGCCGAGATACGCAGTATTTT.